This T cell receptor (beta chain) was profiled in a study of radiation and T cells in renal cell carcinoma. On this clone: Its antigen is undetermined.

Profiling relied on immunoSEQ multiplex PCR, and the TCRdb table lists in-frame clones only, not all of them. Counted here are under 100,000 clones, roughly 82% occurring once; the ten biggest clones make up approximately 7.3%. The CDR3 spans 13 residues. Trimming took 8 bases from V and 5 from J; bases not matched to a gene: 8. Germline assignment: CDR1 MNHEY and CDR2 SVGAGI. General observations from the study: No pretreatment tumor biopsies were available for baseline clonotypes.

Time point in this sample: blood 4 weeks post-SBRT, at nephrectomy. Treatment indicated: 15 Gy SBRT to primary tumor, nephrectomy 4 weeks later. Radiation-treated patients gave blood at baseline, week 2 and week 4. This rearrangement joins TRBV6-5 to TRBJ2-7, with 8 bases matching TRBD2. Sequences were derived from blood, sampled from a patient whose treatment included radiotherapy and nephrectomy. This receptor was obtained from a man in his sixties with renal cell carcinoma. The CDR3 coding sequence is TGTGCCAGCCGGAGAGCGGGAGTCGACGAGCAGTACTTC. Translation gives CASRRAGVDEQYF.